Ten or more counts support the clone carrying this TCR beta chain. Germline values: CDR1 MNHEY, CDR2 SVGAGI. Deletions cut 2 bases from V and 7 bases from J, with 12 bases between. CDR3 length: 14 residues. The data were obtained in a study of T-cell reconstitution after alpha-beta-depleted transplantation in children. Unique molecular identifiers were built into the TCRbeta library. Each CDR3 protein is one row after TCRdb ran MiXCR on the PCR reads. The sample consists of about 190,000 distinct CDR3 sequences, about 6.8% of them appearing once. The sequencing used PBMCs from the stem cell graft donor, collected from the stem cell graft. The receptor comes from a human donor who donated a stem cell graft to a child with Wiskott-Aldrich syndrome. V usage is TRBV6-5 and J usage is TRBJ2-1; no definite D call. CDR3 loop: CASSYRNLGNEQFF. The CDR3 nucleotides are TGTGCCAGCAGTTACCGTAATCTAGGGAATGAGCAGTTCTTC.